This passage covers 8 T cell receptor beta chains from one sample sequenced in a study of blood T cell repertoires in COVID-19. The protocol was immunoSEQ multiplex PCR, while the TCRdb copy is restricted to in-frame clones and leaves out a portion. The sample lists about 180,000 clones, around 84% occurring once. Sample: peripheral blood. The source is a man aged 45-65 years with active or convalescent COVID-19.

The chain employs TRBV21-1 and TRBJ2-3; the table gives TRBD1 as D, unverified against the DNA. TRBV21-1 represents a pseudogene. This CDR3 region has 18 residues. The CDR3 nucleotides read TGTGCCAGCGGCCAAAACGTTTGGACAGGGGTTGGCACAGATACGCAGTATTTT. The encoded protein is CASGQNVWTGVGTDTQYF.

The V gene is TRBV28, the J gene TRBJ1-6, with 7 nucleotides matching TRBD1. The CDR3 covers 14 residues. After removal of 6 bases from V and 10 bases from J, the junction contained 9 bases not matched to a gene. Per germline, CDR1 MDHEN and CDR2 SYDVKM. CDR3: CASSDRVRESPLHF. The CDR3 DNA is TGTGCCAGCAGCGACAGGGTGAGAGAGTCACCCCTCCACTTT.

This chain joins TRBV4-3 and TRBJ2-5, with TRBD2 matching over 7 bases. The CDR3 spans 15 residues. Per germline, CDR1 LGHNA and CDR2 YSLEER. V trimming: 1 base; J trimming: 3 bases; junction bases outside the gene matches: 5. In DNA form, the CDR3 reads TGCGCCAGCAGCCAAGGACGGACTAGAAAAGAGACCCAGTACTTC. Its translation: CASSQGRTRKETQYF.

The chain has TRBV19 and TRBJ2-3; 10 bases are a match to TRBD2. This CDR3 is 16 amino acids long. The V segment lost 6 bases and the J segment 2 bases; nucleotides outside the gene matches: 8. Germline loops: CDR1 LNHDA, CDR2 SQIVND (reference sequence). The DNA of the CDR3 is TGTGCCAGTAGAACAAGGACTAGCGGAAACACAGATACGCAGTATTTT. Its protein product is CASRTRTSGNTDTQYF. Combining the CDR3 with reference TRBV19 and TRBJ2-3 gives the whole variable domain DGGITQSPKYLFRKEGQNVTLSCEQNLNHDAMYWYRQDPGQGLRLIYYSQIVNDFQKGDIAEGYSVSREKKESFPLTVTSAQKNPTAFYLCASRTRTSGNTDTQYFGPGTRLTVL.

This chain links TRBV4-3 with TRBJ1-5; D remains unclear. Germline CDR1 LGHNA, CDR2 YSLEER. Trimming pared 0 bases from V and 6 bases from J, leaving 12 bases between. The CDR3 totals 15 residues. CDR3 nucleotide sequence: TGCGCCAGCAGCCAAGATCAAGGTTCGGGTCAGCCCCAGCATTTT. Translation: CASSQDQGSGQPQHF.

The CDR3 region has the DNA TGTGCCACCAGCAGAGTTGGTAGGGGGACCTACAATGAGCAGTTCTTC. Translated, it gives CATSRVGRGTYNEQFF. The chain carries TRBV15 and TRBJ2-1; perhaps TRBD1 as D (6 bases). V lost 1 base, J lost 2 bases, and 12 bases lay in between. The germline gives CDR1 LNHNV, CDR2 YYDKDF (reference sequence). The length of the CDR3 is 16 residues.

In its sample, this clone was seen a few times. The chain employs TRBV5-3 and TRBJ2-5, with TRBD2 identical over 11 bases. TRBV5-3 belongs to the ORF category, with a function that is uncertain. V lost 4 bases, J lost 2 bases, and 4 bases stayed unmatched. This CDR3 has 15 residues. The CDR3 DNA sequence: TGTGCCAGAAGCAGAGGGACTAGCGGACAAGAGACCCAGTACTTC. Amino acids: CARSRGTSGQETQYF.

The rearrangement joins TRBV2 to TRBJ2-7; maybe TRBD2 (5 bases). The CDR3 is made up of 12 amino acids. Per germline, CDR1 SNHLY and CDR2 FYNNEI. The V and J ends lost 1 base and 7 bases respectively, with 8 bases between them. The CDR3 DNA follows: TGTGCCAGCAGTGAAGTGGCGGGTGAGCAGTACTTC. This translates into CASSEVAGEQYF. The variable domain in full, with the rest retrieved from reference TRBV2 and TRBJ2-7, is EPEVTQTPSHQVTQMGQEVILRCVPISNHLYFYWYRQILGQKVEFLVSFYNNEISEKSEIFDDQFSVERPDGSNFTLKIRSTKLEDSAMYFCASSEVAGEQYFGPGTRLTVT.